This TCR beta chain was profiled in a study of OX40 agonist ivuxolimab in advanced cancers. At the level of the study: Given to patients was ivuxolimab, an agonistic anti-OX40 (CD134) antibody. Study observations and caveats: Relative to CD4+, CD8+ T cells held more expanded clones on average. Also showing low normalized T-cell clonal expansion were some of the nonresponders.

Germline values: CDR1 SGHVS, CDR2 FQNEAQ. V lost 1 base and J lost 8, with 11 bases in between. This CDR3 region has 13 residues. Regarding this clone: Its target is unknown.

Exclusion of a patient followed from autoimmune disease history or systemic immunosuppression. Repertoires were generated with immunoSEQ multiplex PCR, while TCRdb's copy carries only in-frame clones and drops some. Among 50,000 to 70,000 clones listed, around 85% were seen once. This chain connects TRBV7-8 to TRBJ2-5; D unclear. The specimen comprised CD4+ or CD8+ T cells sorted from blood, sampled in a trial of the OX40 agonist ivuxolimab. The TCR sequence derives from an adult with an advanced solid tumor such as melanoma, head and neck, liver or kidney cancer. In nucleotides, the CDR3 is TGTGCCAGCAGCTTAGTCGTACGGCAAACCCAGTACTTC. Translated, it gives CASSLVVRQTQYF. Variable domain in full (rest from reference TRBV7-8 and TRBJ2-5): GAGVSQSPRYKVAKRGQDVALRCDPISGHVSLFWYQQALGQGPEFLTYFQNEAQLDKSGLPSDRFFAERPEGSVSTLKIQRTQQEDSAVYLCASSLVVRQTQYFGPGTRLLVL.